One sample yielded the 2 T cell receptor beta chains listed below, sequenced in a study of cytomegalovirus exposure and HLA in healthy donors. The PCR ran on 60 Vbeta and 13 Jbeta primers. Sequencing was performed with immunoSEQ multiplex PCR; in TCRdb, only in-frame clones are kept and a portion is missing. Its listing shows 150,000 to 200,000 clones. The sequencing sample was made of PBMCs. The receptor set was obtained from a man aged 25-40 years in good health and CMV-seronegative.

This chain connects TRBV27 to TRBJ1-2; 7 nucleotides agree with TRBD1. The germline V gene has CDR1 MNHEY and CDR2 SMNVEV (reference sequence). The V gene end was trimmed by 5 bases and the J gene end by 5 bases; junction bases not matched to a gene: 11. The CDR3 is made up of 15 amino acids. CDR3 nucleotide sequence: TGTGCCAGCAGTGCGGGGTACAGGGGTGGGTATGGCTACACCTTC. Protein sequence: CASSAGYRGGYGYTF.

In the case of this clone: The junction differs from germline at one of its ends, possibly a read error. V usage is TRBV18 and J usage is TRBJ2-1; 10 bases match TRBD2. CDR3 length: 15 residues. Germline loops: CDR1 KGHSH, CDR2 LQKENI. CDR3 in DNA: TGTGCCACCTCACCAGGTAGCGGGAGGACCAATGAGCAGTTCTTC. Its translation is CATSPGSGRTNEQFF.